The T cell receptor beta chain described here comes from a study of response to subunit inactivated influenza vaccine. Whole-study findings and limits: Authors suggested that a seasonal influenza vaccination recruits few new T cells each time.

Remarks on this clonotype: Its antigen is undetermined.

Germline lookup yields CDR1 SNHLY and CDR2 FYNNEI. The CDR3 is 13 amino acids. TCRdb analysed the RT-PCR reads with MiXCR anew, one entry per CDR3 protein. The data hold 500,000 to 550,000 distinct CDR3 sequences, with approximately 6.9% observed a single time. The specimen was PBMCs from blood, collected roughly 24 months after vaccination. This chain links TRBV2 with TRBJ2-5; D is undetermined. The clonotype was recovered from a man between 50 and 69 years old who received an inactivated influenza vaccine. The CDR3 nucleotides are TGTGCGAGCTACGTCTCCCTCGGAGAGACCCAGTACTTC. Residues: CASYVSLGETQYF.